The sequence of this T cell receptor beta chain was determined in a study of cytomegalovirus exposure and HLA in healthy donors. It was the approximately 130-subject validation cohort, separate from the approximately 690-subject first cohort, to which the donors belonged. Germline CDR1 MDHEN, CDR2 SYDVKM. The CDR3 contains 15 residues. V was shortened by 6 bases and J by 1 base, with 15 bases between the two germline ends. As to this clone: The antigen is not known.

Overall study results and limits: Subsequent analysis showed first-cohort TCR clusters tending to co-occur in roughly 130 validation repertoires. The study found most TCR sequences rare, yet found some public TCRs in many donors.

Profiling relied on immunoSEQ multiplex PCR, and the TCRdb table lists in-frame clones only, not all of them. The table records 55,000 to 70,000 clones, 85% to 95% of them present only once. V gene TRBV28 combines with J gene TRBJ1-1; D call uncertain. Sequences were obtained from PBMCs. This sequence originates from a man aged 18 to 29 in good health and CMV-seronegative. As DNA, the CDR3 is TGTGCCAGCAGCGCGGCCGGGGTGGGGAACACTGAAGCTTTCTTT. Amino acid sequence: CASSAAGVGNTEAFF.